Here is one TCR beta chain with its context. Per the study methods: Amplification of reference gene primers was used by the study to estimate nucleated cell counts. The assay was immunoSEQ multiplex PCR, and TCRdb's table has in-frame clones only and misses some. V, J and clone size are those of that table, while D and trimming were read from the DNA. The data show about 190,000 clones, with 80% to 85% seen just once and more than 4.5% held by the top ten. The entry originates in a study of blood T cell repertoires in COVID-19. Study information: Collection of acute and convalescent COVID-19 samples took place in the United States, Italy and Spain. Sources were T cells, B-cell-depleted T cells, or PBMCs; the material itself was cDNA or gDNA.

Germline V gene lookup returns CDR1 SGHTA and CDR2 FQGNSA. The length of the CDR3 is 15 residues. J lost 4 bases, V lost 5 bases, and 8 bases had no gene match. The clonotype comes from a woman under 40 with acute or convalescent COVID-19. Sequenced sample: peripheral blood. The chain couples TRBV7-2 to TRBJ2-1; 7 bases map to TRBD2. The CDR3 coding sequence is TGTGCCAGCAGCAAGCGACTAGCTTGGTACAATGAGCAGTTCTTC. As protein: CASSKRLAWYNEQFF.